These 20 T cell receptor beta chains were all obtained from the same sample, sequenced in a study of OX40 agonist ivuxolimab in advanced cancers. This table comes from immunoSEQ multiplex PCR, and its TCRdb copy is limited to in-frame clones, with some not included. The sample shows 35,000 to 50,000 clones, 85% to 90% of them seen only once. Specimen: CD4+ or CD8+ T cells sorted from blood, collected in a trial of the OX40 agonist ivuxolimab. The source of these receptors is an adult with an advanced solid tumor such as melanoma, head and neck, liver or kidney cancer.

This chain links TRBV27 with TRBJ1-2; no definite D call. The CDR3 extends over 13 amino acids. Germline-derived CDR1 and CDR2 are MNHEY and SMNVEV (reference sequence). V lost 7 bases to trimming and J lost 4 bases, with 13 bases between them. The CDR3 is CASNDGGPYGYTF. The CDR3 bases are TGTGCCAGCAACGACGGAGGACCCTATGGCTACACCTTC.

The chain links TRBV7-8 to TRBJ1-5; D is perhaps TRBD1 (5 bases). This CDR3 comprises 14 residues. The germline V and J ends were trimmed by 8 bases and 2 bases, with 13 bases remaining between them. Looked up from germline, CDR1 is SGHVS and CDR2 is FQNEAQ. The CDR3 sequence is CASGTFSGNQPQHF. The CDR3 nucleotides are TGTGCCAGCGGGACCTTTTCTGGCAATCAGCCCCAGCATTTT.

This chain links TRBV27 with TRBJ2-1; no clear D gene. This CDR3 comprises 13 residues. V dropped 1 base and J dropped 6 bases, with 7 bases sitting between them. Germline-derived CDR1 and CDR2 are MNHEY and SMNVEV (reference sequence). As DNA, the CDR3 is TGTGCCAGCAGTTTATTCGGCCTCAATGAGCAGTTCTTC. Translating it yields CASSLFGLNEQFF.

The CDR3 DNA reads as TGCGCCAGCAGCCTTCTCAGCAATGAGCAGTTCTTC. Residues: CASSLLSNEQFF. The V call is TRBV4-1, the J call TRBJ2-1; D remains ambiguous. CDR1 and CDR2 (germline): MGHRA, YSYEKL. This CDR3 region has 12 residues. Trimming left V 4 bases short and J 6 bases short, with 7 bases between.

The chain links TRBV4-1 to TRBJ1-1; the D is unclear. The CDR3 consists of 13 residues. Trimming removed 4 bases from V and 10 bases from J, with 16 bases in between. CDR1 and CDR2 (germline): MGHRA, YSYEKL. In DNA, the CDR3 is TGCGCCAGCAGCCGAGTGGACGGTGAGGGAGCTTTCTTT. It yields the protein CASSRVDGEGAFF.

As regards this clone: A far larger clone is off by one base, so a read error is likely. V and J are TRBV5-8 and TRBJ1-4, with a possible D match to TRBD1 (6 bases). V gave up 4 bases and J gave up 3 bases, with 16 bases separating them. The CDR3 is made up of 16 amino acids. CDR1 is SGHTS and CDR2 is YDEGEE in the germline V gene. The CDR3 coding sequence is TGTGCCAGCAGCCAAGAAATGGGGGCGGCTAATGAAAAACTGTTTTTT. Amino acid sequence: CASSQEMGAANEKLFF. Full variable domain (outside the CDR3, taken from reference TRBV5-8 and TRBJ1-4): EAGVTQSPTHLIKTRGQQATLRCSPISGHTSVYWYQQALGLGLQFLLWYDEGEERNRGNFPPRFSGRQFPNYSSELNVNALELEDSALYLCASSQEMGAANEKLFFGSGTQLSVL.

In DNA form, the CDR3 reads TGCGCCAGCACCCTGACGACAGGGAGCCCAGATACGCAGTATTTT. Residues: CASTLTTGSPDTQYF. The chain links TRBV5-1 to TRBJ2-3, with 7 bases identical to TRBD1. CDR1 SGHRS and CDR2 YFSETQ come from the germline V gene. This CDR3 comprises 15 residues. Unmatched junction bases numbered 11, after V lost 6 bases and J lost 4 bases.

This chain uses TRBV4-1 with TRBJ2-7; either TRBD1 or TRBD2 may fit D (5 bases each). This CDR3 is 14 amino acids long. The ends were cut back, 0 bases at V and 6 bases at J, with 12 bases in the middle. Germline CDR1 and CDR2: MGHRA and YSYEKL. The CDR3 is CASSQEGTEAEQYF. As DNA, the CDR3 is TGCGCCAGCAGCCAAGAGGGGACCGAGGCCGAGCAGTACTTC.

A few counts support this clone. The J gene is TRBJ1-2, the V gene TRBV28, with D possibly being TRBD1 (5 bases). CDR1 and CDR2 (germline): MDHEN, SYDVKM. V gave up 6 bases and J gave up 6 bases, with 14 bases separating them. The CDR3 covers 13 residues. CDR3 loop: CASSRGGSHGYTF. CDR3 nucleotides: TGTGCCAGCAGCCGGGGGGGTTCCCATGGCTACACCTTC.

V and J are TRBV6-1 and TRBJ2-7; 8 bases align to TRBD1. Germline lookup yields CDR1 MNHNS and CDR2 SASEGT. V shed 5 bases and J 4 bases; nucleotides not matched to a gene: 4. The length of the CDR3 is 13 residues. CDR3 residues: CASSPGGFYEQYF. DNA of the CDR3: TGTGCCAGCAGTCCAGGGGGCTTTTACGAGCAGTACTTC.

This sequence joins TRBV19 and TRBJ1-1, with D perhaps TRBD1 (5 bases). Between the trimmed V and J ends, which lost 7 bases and 0 bases, there was a span of 15 bases. There are 15 residues in the CDR3. Germline V gives CDR1 LNHDA, CDR2 SQIVND (reference sequence). The CDR3 protein is CASTDMTAMNTEAFF. CDR3 nucleotide sequence: TGTGCCAGTACCGATATGACAGCCATGAACACTGAAGCTTTCTTT.

The chain has TRBV13 and TRBJ1-1; D is ambiguous. V lost 1 base and J 4 bases, leaving 13 bases between the germline ends. Germline CDR1 PRHDT, CDR2 FYEKMQ (reference sequence). The CDR3 is 15 amino acids. CDR3 loop: CASSLEPGRGTEAFF. CDR3 sequence (DNA): TGTGCCAGCAGCTTAGAGCCTGGTCGGGGCACTGAAGCTTTCTTT.

The chain joins TRBV30 to TRBJ1-3; D is ambiguous. V gave up 2 bases and J gave up 2 bases, with 13 bases separating them. CDR3 length: 15 residues. Germline V gene sequence: CDR1 GTSNPN, CDR2 SVGIG (reference sequence). The CDR3 DNA reads TGTGCCTGGAGTATGATGAGGAGGGCTGGAAACACCATATATTTT. This codes for CAWSMMRRAGNTIYF.

J is TRBJ1-1 and V is TRBV7-6; no clear D. Per the germline V gene, CDR1 is SGHVS and CDR2 is FNYEAQ. CDR3 length equals 12 residues. V lost 5 bases to trimming and J lost 0 bases, with 4 bases between them. CDR3 amino acids: CASSQMNTEAFF. In nucleotides, the CDR3 is TGTGCCAGCAGCCAAATGAACACTGAAGCTTTCTTT.

CDR3 nucleotide sequence: TGTGCCAGCAGCCCTACACCGGATGGCTACACCTTC. Translated, it gives CASSPTPDGYTF. The rearrangement uses TRBV7-2 and TRBJ1-2; D is unclear. Deletions cut 5 bases from V and 6 bases from J, with 10 bases between. The CDR3 length is 12 residues. CDR1 is SGHTA, CDR2 FQGNSA, per germline.

This clone showed up just once. V and J are TRBV6-5 and TRBJ1-2, with a tentative D call TRBD1 (6 bases). This CDR3 has 13 residues. The V gene lost 5 bases and the J gene lost 9 bases, with 16 bases spanning the gap. Germline CDR1 is MNHEY and CDR2 is SVGAGI. This chain's CDR3 is CASSPQGLSRYTF. CDR3 coding DNA: TGTGCCAGCAGTCCACAGGGTCTCTCTCGCTACACCTTC.

The V call is TRBV4-2, the J call TRBJ1-5; 7 bases align to TRBD1. There are 18 residues in the CDR3. Germline CDR1 reads LGHNA; CDR2 reads YNFKEQ. Trimming took 6 bases from V and 6 from J; bases not matched to a gene: 20. CDR3 loop: CASSPTVGQTKPAQPQHF. Written as DNA, the CDR3 is TGTGCCAGCAGTCCGACGGTGGGACAGACCAAACCGGCTCAGCCCCAGCATTTT.

The chain has TRBV4-1 and TRBJ1-5; D is unresolved. Germline V gives CDR1 MGHRA, CDR2 YSYEKL. Trimming left V 4 bases short and J 4 bases short, with 14 bases between. The CDR3 totals 15 residues. The CDR3, as DNA: TGCGCCAGCAGCCCAGTGGCCCAGGAGAATCAGCCCCAGCATTTT. Its protein product is CASSPVAQENQPQHF.

The rearrangement joins TRBV5-6 to TRBJ2-7; TRBD1 matches at 8 bases. V lost 2 bases to trimming and J lost 3 bases; unmatched junction nucleotides: 4. CDR3 size: 14 residues. Germline CDR1 is SGHDT and CDR2 is YYEEEE. The CDR3 coding sequence is TGTGCCAGCAGCTTCGGACAGGGACGCTACGAGCAGTACTTC. It codes for CASSFGQGRYEQYF. The full variable domain, in which reference TRBV5-6 and TRBJ2-7 provide the parts outside the CDR3, is DAGVTQSPTHLIKTRGQQVTLRCSPKSGHDTVSWYQQALGQGPQFIFQYYEEEERQRGNFPDRFSGHQFPNYSSELNVNALLLGDSALYLCASSFGQGRYEQYFGPGTRLTVT.

This clone has a handful of counts. The chain is built from TRBV27 and TRBJ1-2; D is ambiguous. Trimming took 6 bases from V and 4 from J, leaving 18 bases between them. The CDR3 extends over 15 amino acids. Per the germline V gene, CDR1 is MNHEY and CDR2 is SMNVEV (reference sequence). CDR3 protein: CASSRRVATIYGYTF. The DNA of the CDR3 is TGTGCCAGCAGCCGCCGGGTGGCGACCATCTATGGCTACACCTTC.